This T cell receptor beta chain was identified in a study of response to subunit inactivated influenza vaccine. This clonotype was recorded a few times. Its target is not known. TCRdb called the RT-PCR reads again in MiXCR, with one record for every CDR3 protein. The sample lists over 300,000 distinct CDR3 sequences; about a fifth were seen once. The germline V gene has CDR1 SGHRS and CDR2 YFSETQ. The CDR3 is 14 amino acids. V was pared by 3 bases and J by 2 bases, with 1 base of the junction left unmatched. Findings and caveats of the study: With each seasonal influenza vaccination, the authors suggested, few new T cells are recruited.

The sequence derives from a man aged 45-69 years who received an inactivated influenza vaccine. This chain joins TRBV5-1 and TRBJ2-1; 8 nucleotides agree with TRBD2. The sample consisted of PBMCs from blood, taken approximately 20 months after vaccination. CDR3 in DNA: TGCGCCAGCAGCTCGACTAGCGCCTACAATGAGCAGTTCTTC. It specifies CASSSTSAYNEQFF.